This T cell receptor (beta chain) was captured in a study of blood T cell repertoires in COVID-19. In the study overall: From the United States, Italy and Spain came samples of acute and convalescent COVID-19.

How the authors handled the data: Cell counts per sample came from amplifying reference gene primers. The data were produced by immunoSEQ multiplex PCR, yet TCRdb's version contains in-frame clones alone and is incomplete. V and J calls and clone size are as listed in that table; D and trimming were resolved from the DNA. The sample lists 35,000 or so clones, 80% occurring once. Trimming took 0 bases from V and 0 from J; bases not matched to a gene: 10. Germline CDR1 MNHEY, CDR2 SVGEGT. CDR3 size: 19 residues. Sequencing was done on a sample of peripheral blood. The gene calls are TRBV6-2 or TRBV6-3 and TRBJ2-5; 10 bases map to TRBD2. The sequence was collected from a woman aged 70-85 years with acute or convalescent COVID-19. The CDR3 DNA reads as TGTGCCAGCAGTTACTCGATTAGCGGGAGGCCGGGTGACCAAGAGACCCAGTACTTC. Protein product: CASSYSISGRPGDQETQYF.